This TCR beta chain was found in a study of T cell repertoires in cytomegalovirus infection. The wider study: Carrying CMV and the relevant HLA type showed in public TCR beta signatures.

In regard to this clonotype: The antigen is unknown.

This CDR3 spans 13 amino acids. CDR1 is MNHEY and CDR2 is SMNVEV in the germline V gene (reference sequence). Between the trimmed V and J ends, which lost 5 bases and 3 bases, there was a span of 10 bases. MiXCR, run by TCRdb on the reads, gives a single entry per CDR3 protein. The sample has about 310,000 distinct CDR3 sequences, 15% to 20% seen once. General study findings and limits: HLA-C-restricted CMV-specific TCR beta clonotypes were dominant in the ex vivo response. There were carriers of CMV plus the relevant HLA, and cumulative public TCR beta family frequency identified them.

The source is a human donor in good health (CMV status not recorded). Some clones in this sample may be carry-over from other donors' samples. J is TRBJ1-1 and V is TRBV27; D is unclear. Sequencing was carried out using PBMCs. The CDR3 spells CASSRVLYTEAFF. Written as DNA, the CDR3 is TGTGCCAGCAGTAGGGTGCTGTACACTGAAGCTTTCTTT.